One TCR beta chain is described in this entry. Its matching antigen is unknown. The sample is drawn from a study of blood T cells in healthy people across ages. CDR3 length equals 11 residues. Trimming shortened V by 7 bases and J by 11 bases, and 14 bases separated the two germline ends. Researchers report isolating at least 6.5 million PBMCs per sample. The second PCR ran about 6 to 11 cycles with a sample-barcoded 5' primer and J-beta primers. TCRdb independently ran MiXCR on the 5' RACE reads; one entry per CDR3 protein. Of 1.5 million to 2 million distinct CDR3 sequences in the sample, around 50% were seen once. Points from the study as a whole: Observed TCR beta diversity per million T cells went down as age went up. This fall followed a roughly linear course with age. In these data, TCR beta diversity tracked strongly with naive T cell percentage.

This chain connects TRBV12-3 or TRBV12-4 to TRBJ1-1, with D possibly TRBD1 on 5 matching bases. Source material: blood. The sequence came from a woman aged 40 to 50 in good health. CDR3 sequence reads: CASIQWGTAFF. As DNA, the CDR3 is TGTGCCAGCATCCAATGGGGGACGGCTTTCTTT.